This TCR beta chain was observed in a study of regulatory T cells in long-lasting Graves disease. This clonotype was seen only a few times. Its antigen is unknown. Study-wide results and limits: Examination was confined to peripheral blood, excluding thyroid tissue.

J was trimmed by 5 bases and V by 1 base; bases with no gene match: 4. Germline V gene lookup returns CDR1 MDHEN and CDR2 SYDVKM. This CDR3 has 15 amino acids. Building the TCR beta libraries relied on iRepertoire HTBI primers, and CDR3 regions underwent Arm-PCR. Authors' methods: Identification across samples found approximately 60 TRBV and roughly 13 TRBJ segments. A single record per CDR3 protein comes from TCRdb applying MiXCR to the multiplex PCR reads. The V and J calls and clone size are TCRdb's, not the authors'. The sample yields approximately 400,000 distinct CDR3 sequences, around 20% seen once. Time point specified: persistent/refractory GD, antithyroid drugs over 5 years with positive TRAb. PBMCs provided the RNA from which the TCR library was made.

This material consisted of peripheral blood mononuclear cells (PBMCs), taken when the disease was refractory, from a patient treated with antithyroid drugs. The receptor's source is a female donor with Graves disease. The chain joins TRBV28 to TRBJ2-5; 10 nucleotides match TRBD1. The CDR3 protein is CASSLLGTGAETQYF. As DNA, the CDR3 is TGTGCCAGCAGTTTATTAGGGACAGGGGCCGAGACCCAGTACTTC.